The following is a TCR beta chain sequence with its context. This entry is derived from a study of Graves' ophthalmopathy and Graves' hyperthyroidism. This CDR3 comprises 13 residues. V was trimmed by 0 bases and J by 4 bases, leaving 6 bases between them. The germline gives CDR1 SGHDT, CDR2 YYEEEE. Amplification of TCR beta CDR3 regions used RNA transcripts. Investigators did first-round RT-PCR with HTBI primers, then second-round multiplex PCR. MiXCR, applied by TCRdb to the multiplex PCR reads, yields one record per CDR3 protein. Of around 1,200,000 distinct CDR3 sequences in the sample, roughly 35% were seen once. Only newly diagnosed hyperthyroidism patients aged 18 to 65, with under 2 months' duration, were enrolled.

The clonotype comes from an adult man with Graves' hyperthyroidism. Source material: peripheral blood or thyroid tissue (not recorded which). The chain employs TRBV5-6 and TRBJ2-3; no clear D. Written as DNA, the CDR3 is TGTGCCAGCAGCTTGGACGGTCCAGATACGCAGTATTTT. Translated: CASSLDGPDTQYF.